A selection of T cell receptor beta chains follows, all from one sample in a study of T cell responses to AZD1222 COVID-19 vaccine. Data came from immunoSEQ multiplex PCR; TCRdb stores just in-frame clones and leaves some out. The sample carries 130,000 to 150,000 clones, over 80% recorded once. The sample was peripheral blood, taken on day 0 of MenACWY control vaccination. The source of these receptors is an adult in good health. Both conserved end residues are trimmed from each CDR3.

v_call,j_call,cdr3_aa
TRBV19,TRBJ1-6,ASSIYIGNSPLH
TRBV29-1,TRBJ2-3,SVRLLIAGGVPDTQY
TRBV7-2,TRBJ1-1,ASSLVGGGNTEAF
TRBV2,TRBJ2-2,ASSQKLGELF
TRBV4-2,TRBJ2-3,ASSQDLAGGTDTQY
TRBV5-1,TRBJ2-2,ASSSSVDTGELF
TRBV5-1,TRBJ2-6,ASSLRQGSAGANVLT
TRBV7-8,TRBJ2-5,ASSTMGFGMQETQY
TRBV27,TRBJ2-7,ASSLSNTGPYEQY
TRBV5-4,TRBJ2-3,ASSLNRGQGGIASTDTQY
TRBV11-2,TRBJ1-1,ASSLALPEAF
TRBV21-1,TRBJ2-3,ASSTYYPPGGDTQY
TRBV3-1/TRBV3-2,TRBJ1-1,ASSHFVRNTEAF
TRBV28,TRBJ1-2,ASSPGGQGHYGYT
TRBV30,TRBJ1-2,AWSVGLGVSYGYT
TRBV19,TRBJ1-2,ASSRGQAYGYT
TRBV6-5,TRBJ1-2,ASSYLDRPFGYT
TRBV18,TRBJ2-5,ASSPAGMGHQETQY
TRBV19,TRBJ2-7,ASSMPGDTYEQY
TRBV12-3/TRBV12-4,TRBJ1-2,ASPPQGDYGYT
TRBV19,TRBJ2-7,ASSHGHHPYEQY
TRBV27,TRBJ1-6,ASSLRDLSYNSPLH
TRBV5-1,TRBJ1-4,ASSSTGGLTEKLF
TRBV24-1,TRBJ2-5,ATSDRQHQETQY
TRBV18,TRBJ1-3,ASSPTPSQYSGNTIY
TRBV10-3,TRBJ2-2,AISEMASPGTGELF
TRBV6-4,TRBJ2-3,ASSEGATDTQY
TRBV6-1,TRBJ2-7,ASSERQESYEQY
TRBV11-3,TRBJ2-3,ACSTVSSTDTQY
TRBV28,TRBJ1-5,ASFSGTGSNQPQH
TRBV19,TRBJ1-6,ASSIQTQDGSPLH
TRBV11-3,TRBJ1-5,ASSLWGVSNQPQH
TRBV6-4,TRBJ2-3,ASGRGVTDTQY